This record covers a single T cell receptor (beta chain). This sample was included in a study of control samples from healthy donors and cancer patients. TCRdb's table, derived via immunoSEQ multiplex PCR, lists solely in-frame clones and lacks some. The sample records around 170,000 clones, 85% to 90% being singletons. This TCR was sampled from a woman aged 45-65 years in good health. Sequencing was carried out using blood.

The CDR3 DNA reads TGTGCCAGCAGCCAGTCGATTGTGGGGACAGACTATGGCTACACCTTC. The encoded protein is CASSQSIVGTDYGYTF. The V gene is TRBV7-9, the J gene TRBJ1-2; 7 nucleotides align to TRBD1. The length of the CDR3 is 16 residues. V shed 5 bases, J shed 3 bases, and the junction held 12 bases outside the gene matches. The germline V gene has CDR1 SEHNR and CDR2 FQNEAQ (reference sequence).